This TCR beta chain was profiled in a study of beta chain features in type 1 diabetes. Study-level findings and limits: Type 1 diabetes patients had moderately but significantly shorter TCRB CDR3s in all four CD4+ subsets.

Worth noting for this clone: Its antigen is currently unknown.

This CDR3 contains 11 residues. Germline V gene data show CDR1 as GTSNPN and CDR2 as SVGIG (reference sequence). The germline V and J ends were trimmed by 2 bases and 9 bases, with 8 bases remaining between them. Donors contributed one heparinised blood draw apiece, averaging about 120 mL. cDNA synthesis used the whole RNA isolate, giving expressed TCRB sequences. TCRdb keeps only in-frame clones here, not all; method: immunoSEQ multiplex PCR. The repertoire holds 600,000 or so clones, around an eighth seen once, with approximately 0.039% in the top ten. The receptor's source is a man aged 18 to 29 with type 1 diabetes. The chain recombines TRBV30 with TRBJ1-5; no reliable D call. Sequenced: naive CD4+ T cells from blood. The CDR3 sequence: CAWSLEGPQHF. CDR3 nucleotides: TGTGCCTGGAGTCTCGAGGGGCCCCAGCATTTT.